The entry below gives a single TCR beta chain sequence along with its context. Base quality data are lacking; no much larger clone is found one base away. CDR1 and CDR2 were assigned from the germline V gene (reference sequence) as LNHDA and SQIVND. V loses 8 bases, J loses 5 bases, and the germline ends lie 18 bases apart. Including the terminal cysteine and phenylalanine, the CDR3 comprises 15 residues. Only the CDR3 DNA stays, 45 bases, in frame from base 1. These data come from a study of T cell repertoires in chronic hepatitis B (dated by TCRdb to between 2018 and 2020). Library construction relied on the immunoSEQ multiplex PCR assay. In TCRdb, the immuneACCESS table is reduced to in-frame sequences with V and J assigned. These tables do not hold every clone; where another copy was compared, an unresolved V gene accounts for under half, and the others remain unexplained. Here the sample has about 480 clones; 84% occur a single time. The top ten hold roughly 14% of the sample.

The receptor was isolated from a human donor with chronic hepatitis B virus infection. The rearranged chain carries TRBV19 and TRBJ2-2, with the D gene too uncertain to name. The specimen sequenced was HBV polymerase (pol387) epitope-specific CD8+ T cells from PBMCs. The bases read TGTGCCAGTCAATGGGCGGCAGGCCAAACCGGGGAGCTGTTTTTT. Protein translation: CASQWAAGQTGELFF.